This T cell receptor beta chain derives from a study of T-cell memory formation after mild COVID-19. After 5'RACE with constant-segment primers, TCR alpha and TCR beta cDNA libraries carrying sample barcodes and UMIs were obtained. MiXCR, applied by TCRdb to the 5' RACE reads, yields one record per CDR3 protein. The table includes about 500,000 distinct CDR3 sequences, around 21% detected once. The germline V gene encodes CDR1 SGHNT and CDR2 YYREEE (reference sequence). The CDR3 extends over 15 amino acids. Trimming removed 2 bases at V and 4 bases at J, with 14 bases between. This clonotype turned up a few times.

The source of this sequence is an adult woman who had mild COVID-19 (a few samples of this study predate the infection). Cell type and time point are not known. Material for sequencing was PBMCs or a T cell subset sorted from them (not recorded which). The genes are TRBV5-4 and TRBJ2-3; D perhaps matches TRBD2 (6 bases). CDR3 in amino acids: CASSFAYGGPDTQYF. CDR3 sequence (DNA): TGTGCCAGCAGCTTTGCCTACGGGGGTCCAGATACGCAGTATTTT.